These 28 T cell receptor beta chains were all obtained from the same sample, sequenced in a study of T-cell memory formation after mild COVID-19. TCRdb recomputed calls from the 5' RACE reads with MiXCR, one row per CDR3 protein. The data contain 300,000 to 400,000 distinct CDR3 sequences, around 21% of them singletons. Sequenced material: PBMCs or a T cell subset sorted from them (not recorded which). These receptors all stem from an adult woman who had mild COVID-19 (a few samples of this study predate the infection). Cell type and time point are not known.

The chain joins TRBV5-1 to TRBJ2-3, with a possible D match to TRBD2 (6 bases). V lost 0 bases and J lost 2, with 7 bases in between. The CDR3 contains 14 residues. Germline assignment: CDR1 SGHRS and CDR2 YFSETQ. CDR3 in amino acids: CASSLERVTDTQYF. In DNA, the CDR3 is TGCGCCAGCAGCTTGGAGCGGGTCACAGATACGCAGTATTTT.

V usage is TRBV12-3 or TRBV12-4 and J usage is TRBJ2-1; 8 positions match TRBD2. V lost 4 bases and J lost 0; bases outside the gene matches: 17. The CDR3 covers 20 residues. CDR3 bases: TGTGCCAGCAGTTCCAATAAGGGACTAGAAGGGAAGGGCTCCTACAATGAGCAGTTCTTC. It encodes CASSSNKGLEGKGSYNEQFF.

The table lists this clonotype with a few counts. The chain joins TRBV24-1 to TRBJ1-2; tentative D call: TRBD1 (6 bases). Germline V gene lookup returns CDR1 KGHDR and CDR2 SFDVKD. The CDR3 covers 16 residues. Trimming left V 4 bases short and J 6 bases short, with 20 bases between. CDR3 sequence: CATSDPQIGGLDGYTF. CDR3 DNA sequence: TGTGCCACCAGTGACCCACAGATAGGGGGGTTAGATGGCTACACCTTC.

The rearrangement joins TRBV20-1 to TRBJ2-1; D ambiguous. CDR1 DFQATT and CDR2 SNEGSKA come from the germline V gene (reference sequence). The V end was cut by 6 bases, the J end by 6 bases, with 18 bases between. The CDR3 is 14 amino acids. CDR3 region: CSAPSAIRINEQFF. The CDR3 region has the DNA TGCAGTGCCCCCAGCGCAATTAGGATCAATGAGCAGTTCTTC.

This clonotype showed up just a few times. The chain carries TRBV27 and TRBJ2-3; D is perhaps TRBD1 (5 bases). Trimming took off 2 bases at V and 2 bases at J, with 14 bases between the two ends. CDR3 size: 16 residues. CDR1 and CDR2 from the germline V gene are MNHEY and SMNVEV (reference sequence). CDR3 sequence reads: CASSLRGLLPTDTQYF. Written as DNA, the CDR3 is TGTGCCAGCAGTTTAAGGGGCCTGCTCCCCACAGATACGCAGTATTTT.

This rearrangement joins TRBV15 to TRBJ2-3; D gene unclear. The CDR3 runs to 15 residues. Germline V gene sequence: CDR1 LNHNV, CDR2 YYDKDF (reference sequence). The germline V and J ends were trimmed by 1 base and 2 bases, with 10 bases remaining between them. The DNA for the CDR3 is TGTGCCACCAGCAGAGCTAAGGTTTTCACAGATACGCAGTATTTT. It yields the protein CATSRAKVFTDTQYF.

The chain carries TRBV7-2 and TRBJ2-1; D might be TRBD1 (6 bases). V lost 4 bases to trimming and J lost 1 base, with 20 bases between them. The V gene's germline CDR1 is SGHTA and CDR2 FQGNSA. This CDR3 comprises 18 residues. In nucleotides, the CDR3 is TGTGCCAGCAGCTCGATCATGACAGGTGGATTTTCCTACAATGAGCAGTTCTTC. This translates into CASSSIMTGGFSYNEQFF.

J is TRBJ1-2 and V is TRBV7-2; 7 bases align to TRBD1. Germline V gene sequence: CDR1 SGHTA, CDR2 FQGNSA. The junction had 13 bases not matched to a gene; V was cut back by 5 bases and J by 4 bases. The CDR3 extends over 16 amino acids. CDR3 bases: TGTGCCAGCAGCAAATCCGGGACAGAGATAATCTATGGCTACACCTTC. Residues: CASSKSGTEIIYGYTF. Full variable domain (rest looked up from reference TRBV7-2 and TRBJ1-2): GAGVSQSPSNKVTEKGKDVELRCDPISGHTALYWYRQSLGQGLEFLIYFQGNSAPDKSGLPSDRFSAERTGGSVSTLTIQRTQQEDSAVYLCASSKSGTEIIYGYTFGSGTRLTVV.

This chain connects TRBV18 to TRBJ2-7, with 8 positions matching TRBD2. The CDR3 is 15 amino acids. Germline V gene sequence: CDR1 KGHSH, CDR2 LQKENI. The J segment lost 5 bases and the V segment lost 1 base, leaving 7 bases of the junction unmatched. The CDR3 DNA sequence: TGTGCCAGCTCACCACGTAGCGGGACGACGAACGAGCAGTACTTC. Protein product: CASSPRSGTTNEQYF.

This clonotype was counted between two and nine times. This sequence joins TRBV12-3 or TRBV12-4 and TRBJ2-1; D possibly matches TRBD1 or TRBD2 (5 bases each). Trimming shortened V by 6 bases and J by 4 bases, and 10 bases separated the two germline ends. The CDR3 covers 13 residues. The CDR3, as DNA: TGTGCCAGCAGGACCGGGGCATACAATGAGCAGTTCTTC. Translated: CASRTGAYNEQFF.

This clonotype turned up a few times. V is TRBV20-1 and J is TRBJ1-1, with 9 bases matching TRBD1. V shed 5 bases, J shed 7 bases, and the junction held 5 bases outside the gene matches. CDR1 DFQATT and CDR2 SNEGSKA come from the germline V gene (reference sequence). There are 12 residues in the CDR3. This CDR3 reads CSAPGQGLEAFF. CDR3 in DNA: TGCAGTGCTCCCGGACAGGGGCTTGAAGCTTTCTTT.

The chain couples TRBV12-3 or TRBV12-4 to TRBJ2-3; the D is unclear. V was shortened by 2 bases and J by 2 bases, with 8 bases between the two germline ends. The length of the CDR3 is 14 residues. CDR3: CASSLSGVTDTQYF. As DNA, the CDR3 is TGTGCCAGCAGTTTAAGTGGGGTCACAGATACGCAGTATTTT.

This clonotype has a handful of counts. This chain uses TRBV12-3 or TRBV12-4 with TRBJ2-7, with 8 positions matching TRBD2. The length of the CDR3 is 16 residues. V dropped 0 bases and J dropped 0; count of bases not matched to a gene: 4. CDR3 nucleotide sequence: TGTGCCAGCAGTTTAGCGACTAGCGTAAGCTCCTACGAGCAGTACTTC. This encodes CASSLATSVSSYEQYF.

This chain joins TRBV18 and TRBJ1-2; D perhaps matches TRBD1 (6 bases). This CDR3 region has 13 residues. Germline assignment: CDR1 KGHSH and CDR2 LQKENI. V dropped 6 bases and J dropped 8 bases, with 16 bases sitting between them. The CDR3 is CASSAEQGRGYTF. As DNA, the CDR3 is TGTGCCAGCTCGGCCGAACAGGGTCGGGGCTACACCTTC.

In its sample, this clonotype was seen a few times. The chain combines TRBV19 with TRBJ1-5; 7 nucleotides agree with TRBD1. J gave up 0 bases and V 4 bases, and 6 bases lay outside the gene matches. The CDR3 is 16 residues long. From germline, CDR1 is LNHDA and CDR2 SQIVND (reference sequence). CDR3 region: CASSRGQAISNQPQHF. CDR3 in DNA: TGTGCCAGTAGTAGAGGACAGGCGATTAGCAATCAGCCCCAGCATTTT.

This clonotype was counted between two and nine times. The V call is TRBV7-2, the J call TRBJ2-1, with TRBD1 identical over 8 bases. V lost 1 base and J lost 7; bases outside the gene matches: 6. The CDR3 sequence is 15 residues long. Germline CDR1 and CDR2: SGHTA and FQGNSA. The CDR3 DNA reads TGTGCCAGCAGCTTAGGGTCCAGGGGGCGAAATGAGCAGTTCTTC. Translation: CASSLGSRGRNEQFF.

V gene TRBV7-6 combines with J gene TRBJ2-1, with TRBD2 identical over 16 bases. The V gene's germline CDR1 is SGHVS and CDR2 FNYEAQ. CDR3 length: 19 amino acids. The junction had 11 bases not matched to a gene; V was cut back by 6 bases and J by 3 bases. CDR3 region: CASSTLGTSGGAGYNEQFF. CDR3 in DNA: TGTGCCAGCAGTACTCTTGGGACTAGCGGGGGGGCCGGCTACAATGAGCAGTTCTTC.

This clonotype was detected a few times. This sequence joins TRBV29-1 and TRBJ2-3, with D perhaps given as TRBD1 or TRBD2 (6 bases each). The CDR3 covers 14 residues. CDR1 and CDR2 from the germline V gene are SQVTM and ANQGSEA. V was clipped by 3 bases and J by 3 bases, with 13 bases between them. The CDR3 DNA reads TGCAGCGTTGAGGGGGCTAGCGCGACAGATACGCAGTATTTT. Translated: CSVEGASATDTQYF.

V usage is TRBV12-3 or TRBV12-4 and J usage is TRBJ2-2; D call uncertain. CDR3 length: 12 amino acids. Trimming cost V 6 bases and J 6 bases, with 8 bases left between them. For the CDR3, the DNA is TGTGCCAGCAGAAGGTGGCCCGGGGAGCTGTTTTTT. This encodes CASRRWPGELFF.

This clonotype was counted a single time. The genes are TRBV5-1 and TRBJ2-7, with TRBD2 matching 10 bases. Germline CDR1 and CDR2: SGHRS and YFSETQ. This CDR3 has 15 amino acids. V was clipped by 4 bases and J by 1 base; unmatched bases: 5. The CDR3 DNA follows: TGCGCCAGCAGCCGGACTAGCGGCCTATCCTACGAGCAGTACTTC. Translating it yields CASSRTSGLSYEQYF.

This chain links TRBV5-1 with TRBJ2-1; TRBD2 matches at 8 bases. V lost 0 bases and J lost 7; bases outside the gene matches: 6. This CDR3 has 15 amino acids. Per the germline V gene, CDR1 is SGHRS and CDR2 is YFSETQ. The CDR3 DNA follows: TGCGCCAGCAGCTTGGAAACTAGCGGAGGGAATGAGCAGTTCTTC. Protein product: CASSLETSGGNEQFF.

This clonotype has a handful of counts. The V call is TRBV27, the J call TRBJ2-1; D is possibly TRBD2 (6 bases). The V and J ends lost 6 bases and 5 bases respectively, with 17 bases between them. Germline CDR1 is MNHEY and CDR2 is SMNVEV (reference sequence). This CDR3 region has 15 residues. CDR3 bases: TGTGCCAGCAGATGGCAGGGAGGAACGAACAATGAGCAGTTCTTC. Its translation is CASRWQGGTNNEQFF.

The chain combines TRBV30 with TRBJ2-6, with D unresolved. V dropped 0 bases and J dropped 5 bases, with 5 bases sitting between them. Looked up from germline, CDR1 is GTSNPN and CDR2 is SVGIG (reference sequence). The CDR3 is 13 residues long. The CDR3 reads CAWSVLWANVLTF. The CDR3 bases are TGTGCCTGGAGTGTACTCTGGGCCAACGTCCTGACTTTC.

The CDR3 nucleotides read TGTGCCAGCAGTTACGGACAGGGGGCTGCAGATACGCAGTATTTT. It codes for CASSYGQGAADTQYF. The chain employs TRBV2 and TRBJ2-3; 11 bases agree with TRBD1. Trimming took 5 bases from V and 4 from J; bases not matched to a gene: 5. This CDR3 comprises 15 residues. Germline V gene sequence: CDR1 SNHLY, CDR2 FYNNEI.

The chain carries TRBV4-2 and TRBJ2-1, with D tentatively TRBD2 (7 bases). V lost 0 bases to trimming and J lost 7 bases, with 19 bases between them. The CDR3 sequence is 17 residues long. CDR1 is LGHNA, CDR2 YNFKEQ, per germline. CDR3 loop: CASSQDQGTTISNEQFF. The CDR3, as DNA: TGTGCCAGCAGCCAAGATCAGGGGACTACAATTTCGAATGAGCAGTTCTTC.

The rearrangement joins TRBV20-1 to TRBJ2-5; TRBD2 might be the D (6 bases). Looked up from germline, CDR1 is DFQATT and CDR2 is SNEGSKA (reference sequence). CDR3 size: 12 residues. Trimming shortened V by 6 bases and J by 2 bases, and 10 bases separated the two germline ends. The CDR3 sequence: CSATSLQETQYF. The CDR3 bases are TGCAGTGCGACTAGTTTGCAAGAGACCCAGTACTTC.

V is TRBV7-6 and J is TRBJ2-1, with 8 bases matching TRBD2. The CDR3 runs to 17 residues. Unmatched junction bases numbered 14, after V lost 4 bases and J lost 6 bases. Germline values: CDR1 SGHVS, CDR2 FNYEAQ. CDR3 loop: CASSSGLGTRQSNEQFF. CDR3 in DNA: TGTGCCAGCAGCTCCGGTCTCGGGACTAGGCAAAGCAATGAGCAGTTCTTC.

The chain has TRBV5-1 and TRBJ2-1; 7 positions match TRBD2. CDR3 length: 13 amino acids. V gave up 2 bases and J gave up 6 bases; unmatched junction bases: 2. The germline V gene has CDR1 SGHRS and CDR2 YFSETQ. The CDR3 nucleotides are TGCGCCAGCAGCTTAACTAGCGCCAATGAGCAGTTCTTC. It codes for CASSLTSANEQFF.